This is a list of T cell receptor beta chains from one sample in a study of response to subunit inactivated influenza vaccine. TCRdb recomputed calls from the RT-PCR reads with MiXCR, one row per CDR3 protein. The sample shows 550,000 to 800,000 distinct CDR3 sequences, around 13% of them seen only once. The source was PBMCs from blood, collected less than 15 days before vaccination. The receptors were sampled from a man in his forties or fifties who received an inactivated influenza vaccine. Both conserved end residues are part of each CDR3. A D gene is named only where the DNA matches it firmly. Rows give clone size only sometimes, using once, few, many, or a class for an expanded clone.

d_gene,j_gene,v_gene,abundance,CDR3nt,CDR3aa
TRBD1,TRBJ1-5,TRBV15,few,TGTGCCACCAGCAGAGATTCCCCGGGACAGGGGGATAGCAATCAGCCCCAGCATTTT,CATSRDSPGQGDSNQPQHF
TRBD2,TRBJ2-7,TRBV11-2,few,TGTGCCAGCAGCGAACTAGCGGGGGGCCTCTACGAGCAGTACTTC,CASSELAGGLYEQYF
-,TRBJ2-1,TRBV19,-,TGTGCCAGTCGGCGCCGGAGCACCTACAATGAGCAGTTCTTC,CASRRRSTYNEQFF
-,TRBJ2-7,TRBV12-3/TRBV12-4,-,TGTGCCAGCAGTTTAGCGGACGGGACCCCCTACGAGCAGTACTTC,CASSLADGTPYEQYF
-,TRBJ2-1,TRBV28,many,TGTGCCAGCAGTCCATGGACGGGACCTACCTACAATGAGCAGTTCTTC,CASSPWTGPTYNEQFF
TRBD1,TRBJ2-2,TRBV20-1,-,TGCAGTGCCCGGGACAGGGGAGGAATCGGGGAGCTGTTTTTT,CSARDRGGIGELFF
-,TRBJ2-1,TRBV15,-,TGTGCCACCCAGCAAAACTCCTACAATGAGCAGTTCTTC,CATQQNSYNEQFF
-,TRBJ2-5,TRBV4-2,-,TGTACCAGCAGCCAAGATCAGGGACGAGAGACCCAGTACTTC,CTSSQDQGRETQYF
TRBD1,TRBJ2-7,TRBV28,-,TGTGCCAGCAGTTTGCACTATTCTCGGACAGGGAGCTCCTACGAGCAGTACTTC,CASSLHYSRTGSSYEQYF
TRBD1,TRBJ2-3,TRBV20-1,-,TGCAGTGCGGAGGACAGGAACACAGATACGCAGTATTTT,CSAEDRNTDTQYF
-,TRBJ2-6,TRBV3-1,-,TGTGCCAGCAGCCAAGAGTTCGGGATAGGGGCCAACGTCCTGACTTTC,CASSQEFGIGANVLTF
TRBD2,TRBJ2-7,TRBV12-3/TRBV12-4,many,TGTGCCAGCAGTCCCGGACTAGCGGGAGGCCCCTACGAGCAGTACTTC,CASSPGLAGGPYEQYF
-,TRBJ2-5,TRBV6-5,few,TGTGCCAGCAGTTACTCGAACCTGGGGGAGACCCAGTACTTC,CASSYSNLGETQYF
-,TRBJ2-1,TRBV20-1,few,TGCAGTGCCCCCGAGGTAAATTTAAACAATGAGCAGTTCTTC,CSAPEVNLNNEQFF
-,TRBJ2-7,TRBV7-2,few,TGTGCCAGCAGCCTGGGGAACAGGGCCTACGAGCAGTACTTC,CASSLGNRAYEQYF
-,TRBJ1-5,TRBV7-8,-,TGTACCAGCAGCAGCCCGATAGACCGCAATCAGCCCCAGCATTTT,CTSSSPIDRNQPQHF
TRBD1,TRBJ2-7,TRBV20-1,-,TGCAGTGCTCCCGACAGGGACAGGGGATACGAGCAGTACTTC,CSAPDRDRGYEQYF
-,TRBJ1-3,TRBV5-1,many,TGCGCCAGCAGCTTTGATGGAGAAGGAAACACCATATATTTT,CASSFDGEGNTIYF
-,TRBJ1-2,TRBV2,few,TGTGCCAGCAGTGCCGGACAGCTCTATGGCTACACCTTC,CASSAGQLYGYTF
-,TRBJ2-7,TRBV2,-,TGTGCCAGCGACTATCGGGGGAACGAGCAGTACTTC,CASDYRGNEQYF
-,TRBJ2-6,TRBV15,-,TGTGCCACCAGCTTAGGAAGGAACTCGGGGGCCAACGTCCTGACTTTC,CATSLGRNSGANVLTF
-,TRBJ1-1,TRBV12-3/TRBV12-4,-,TGTGCCAGCAGTACAAACAGAATGAACACTGAAGCTTTCTTT,CASSTNRMNTEAFF
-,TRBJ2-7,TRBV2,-,TGTGCCAGCAGTGCTATGGACCGCCCTCGGGGGAACGAGCAGTACTTC,CASSAMDRPRGNEQYF
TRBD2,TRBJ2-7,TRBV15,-,TGTGCCACCAGCAGAGACCCGACCGGGACTAGCGATGAGCAGTACTTC,CATSRDPTGTSDEQYF
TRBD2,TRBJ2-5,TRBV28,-,TGTGCCAGCAGCTTCCTTGGACTAGCGGGGGGACGGCGATCCCAGTACTTC,CASSFLGLAGGRRSQYF
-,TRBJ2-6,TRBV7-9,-,TGTGCCAGCAGCTTGGGCTGGGAGGGGGCTATGGCCAACGTCCTGACTTTC,CASSLGWEGAMANVLTF
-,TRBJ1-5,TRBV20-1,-,TGCAGTGCTAGTTCTGGGTTGGGGCCCCAGCATTTT,CSASSGLGPQHF
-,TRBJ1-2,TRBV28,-,TGTGCCAGCAAAAGAGGAGGGAGAGTTAACTATGGCTACACCTTC,CASKRGGRVNYGYTF
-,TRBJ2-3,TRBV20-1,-,TGCAGTGCTTCCACTCGTAGCGGCACAGATACGCAGTATTTT,CSASTRSGTDTQYF
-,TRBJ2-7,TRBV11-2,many,TGTGCCAGCAGCTTAGTGGACGATAGCTCCTACGAGCAGTACTTC,CASSLVDDSSYEQYF
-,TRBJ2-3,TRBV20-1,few,TGCAGTGCTGCGGGCTTCACAGATACGCAGTATTTT,CSAAGFTDTQYF
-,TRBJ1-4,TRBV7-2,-,TGTGCCAGCAGCTTAGTTCCGGGTACGGGTGAAAAACTGTTTTTT,CASSLVPGTGEKLFF
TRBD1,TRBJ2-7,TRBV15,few,TGTGCCACCAGCAGATCAGGGGGCCCCTACGAGCAGTACTTC,CATSRSGGPYEQYF
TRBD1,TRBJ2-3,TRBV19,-,TGTGCCAGTAGTACGGGACAGTTCCATAGCACAGATACGCAGTATTTT,CASSTGQFHSTDTQYF
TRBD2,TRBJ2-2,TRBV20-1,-,TGCAGTGCTAGGGATAGCGGGAGGGTAAACGGGGAGCTGTTTTTT,CSARDSGRVNGELFF
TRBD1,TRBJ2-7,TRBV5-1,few,TGCGCCAGCAGCGCAAAGACAGGGGTCGAGCAGTACTTC,CASSAKTGVEQYF
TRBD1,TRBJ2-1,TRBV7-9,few,TGTGCCAGCAGCTTAGCGCCCGAGACAGGGGCTTTCAATGAGCAGTTCTTC,CASSLAPETGAFNEQFF
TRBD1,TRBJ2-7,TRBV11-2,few,TGTGCCAGCAGCTCTCAGGGACAGGGCCCTAAGCAGTACTTC,CASSSQGQGPKQYF
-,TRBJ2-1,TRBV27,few,TGTGCCAGCCGGGGGAGCTACGACTACAATGAGCAGTTCTTC,CASRGSYDYNEQFF
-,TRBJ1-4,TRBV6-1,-,TGTGCCAGCAGTGAAATGCAGGGAGTATTCGAAAAACTGTTTTTT,CASSEMQGVFEKLFF
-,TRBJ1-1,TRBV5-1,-,TGCGCCAGCAGCTTGGGGGGGTGGCCTGAAGCTTTCTTT,CASSLGGWPEAFF
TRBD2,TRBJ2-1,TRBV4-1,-,TGCGCCAGCAGCCAACAACTAGCGGGGGTTTACAATGAGCAGTTCTTC,CASSQQLAGVYNEQFF
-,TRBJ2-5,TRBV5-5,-,TGTGCCAGCAGCCCCCGGGCCTCCTCCCTCCAAGAGACCCAGTACTTC,CASSPRASSLQETQYF
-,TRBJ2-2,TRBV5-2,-,TGTGCCATGAGCCGGTGGCGGGGCACCGGGGAGCTGTTTTTT,CAMSRWRGTGELFF
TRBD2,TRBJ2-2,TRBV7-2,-,TGTGCCAGCAGCTCCAAAGCGGGGGTGAACACCGGGGAGCTGTTTTTT,CASSSKAGVNTGELFF
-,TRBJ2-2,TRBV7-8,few,TGTGCCAGCAGCCTTACTCGGGGGATAGGCACCGGGGAGCTGTTTTTT,CASSLTRGIGTGELFF
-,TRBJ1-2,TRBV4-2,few,TGTGCCAGCAGCCAAGATTTATGGGGGGGCTCCTATGGCTACACCTTC,CASSQDLWGGSYGYTF
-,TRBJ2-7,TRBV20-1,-,TGCAGTGCTAGACGGCCCGGGATCCTTGAAAACGAGCAGTACTTC,CSARRPGILENEQYF
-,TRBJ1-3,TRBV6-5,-,TGTGCCAGCAGTTACACCATAACCCACACGGGAGGAAACACCATATATTTT,CASSYTITHTGGNTIYF
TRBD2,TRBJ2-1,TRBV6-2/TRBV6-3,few,TGTGCCAGCAGTTACCCGCTAGCGGGAGGGCCAAATGAGCAGTTCTTC,CASSYPLAGGPNEQFF
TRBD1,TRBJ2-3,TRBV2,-,TGTGCCAGCAGGGAGGACAGGGTGGCAGATACGCAGTATTTT,CASREDRVADTQYF
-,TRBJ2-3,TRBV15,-,TGTGCCACCAGCACGCGACTCGGTCCGTTCACAGATACGCAGTATTTT,CATSTRLGPFTDTQYF
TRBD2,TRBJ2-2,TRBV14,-,TGTGCCAGCAGCCAAGTTCCTAGCGGGAGTACCGGGGAGCTGTTTTTT,CASSQVPSGSTGELFF
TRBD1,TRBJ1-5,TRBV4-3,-,TGCGCCAGCAGCCAAGTAGTCACAGGGGATCAGCCCCAGCATTTT,CASSQVVTGDQPQHF
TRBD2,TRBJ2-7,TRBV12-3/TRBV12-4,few,TGTGCCAGCAGTTCGGGACTAGCGGCGGGCTACGAGCAGTACTTC,CASSSGLAAGYEQYF
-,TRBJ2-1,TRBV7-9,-,TGTGCCAGCAGCTTGGCGGGGGCAGCCTACAATGAGCAGTTCTTC,CASSLAGAAYNEQFF